What follows are 15 T cell receptor beta chains derived from one specimen sequenced in a study of tumor-infiltrating lymphocytes in oesophageal squamous cell carcinoma. TCRdb re-called the PCR reads through MiXCR, storing one row per CDR3 protein. Among 19,000 or so distinct CDR3 sequences listed, 40% were seen once. The sequencing sample was made of blood. The receptor set was obtained from a male donor with esophageal squamous cell carcinoma.

CDR3 region: CASSLVTANTGELFF. DNA for the CDR3: TGTGCCAGCAGCTTAGTAACCGCGAACACCGGGGAGCTGTTTTTT. The chain employs TRBV7-3 and TRBJ2-2, with D hard to call. Germline values: CDR1 SGHTA, CDR2 FQGTGA. The CDR3 has 15 residues. Trimming pared 2 bases from V and 0 bases from J, leaving 7 bases between.

The chain recombines TRBV20-1 with TRBJ2-4, with D perhaps TRBD2 (6 bases). The germline V and J ends were trimmed by 3 bases and 7 bases, with 16 bases remaining between them. The CDR3 is 14 residues long. Per germline, CDR1 DFQATT and CDR2 SNEGSKA (reference sequence). The CDR3 here is CSASWRDQWNIQYF. CDR3 in DNA: TGCAGTGCTAGTTGGCGGGATCAATGGAACATTCAGTACTTC.

The rearrangement joins TRBV7-6 to TRBJ2-5; 8 nucleotides agree with TRBD1. The CDR3 runs 14 residues. Germline-derived CDR1 and CDR2 are SGHVS and FNYEAQ. Losses at the gene ends were 1 base for V and 7 bases for J; bases not matched to a gene: 5. CDR3 in amino acids: CASSLGTGYGTQYF. CDR3 DNA: TGTGCCAGCAGCTTAGGGACAGGGTATGGGACCCAGTACTTC. The full variable domain, completed using reference TRBV7-6 and TRBJ2-5, is GAGVSQSPRYKVTKRGQDVALRCDPISGHVSLYWYRQALGQGPEFLTYFNYEAQQDKSGLPNDRFSAERPEGSISTLTIQRTEQRDSAMYRCASSLGTGYGTQYFGPGTRLLVL.

This clonotype has a handful of counts. A read error may produce the germline difference seen at one junction end. The rearrangement uses TRBV7-7 and TRBJ2-3; 11 bases are shared with TRBD2. Germline CDR1 reads SSHAT; CDR2 reads FNYEAQ (reference sequence). The CDR3 loop spans 15 amino acids. In nucleotides, the CDR3 is TGTGCTAGCAGCAAGACTAGCGGGGAATCAGATACGCAGTATTTT. It codes for CASSKTSGESDTQYF.

This clonotype was observed many times. V usage is TRBV11-2 and J usage is TRBJ2-7; D gene uncertain. V was trimmed by 0 bases and J by 0 bases, leaving 6 bases between them. CDR1 and CDR2 from the germline V gene are SGHAT and FQNNGV. The CDR3 totals 14 residues. Written as DNA, the CDR3 is TGTGCCAGCAGCTTAGACCCGAGCTCCTACGAGCAGTACTTC. As protein: CASSLDPSSYEQYF.

V gene TRBV19 combines with J gene TRBJ2-3, with D perhaps TRBD1 (5 bases). V was pared by 3 bases and J by 2 bases, with 15 bases between. CDR3 length: 16 amino acids. Germline V gene data show CDR1 as LNHDA and CDR2 as SQIVND (reference sequence). CDR3 sequence (DNA): TGTGCCAGTAGTATTACCCTAGACAGTTACACAGATACGCAGTATTTT. Its protein is CASSITLDSYTDTQYF.

This chain joins TRBV19 and TRBJ2-5, with D possibly TRBD1 on 6 matching bases. Trimming cost V 5 bases and J 5 bases, with 12 bases left between them. Germline CDR1 LNHDA, CDR2 SQIVND (reference sequence). The CDR3 consists of 13 residues. In nucleotides, the CDR3 is TGTGCCAGTAGTCATCAGGGGTCGGAGACCCAGTACTTC. It codes for CASSHQGSETQYF.

This clonotype occurred a few times. V is TRBV6-1 and J is TRBJ2-4, with 11 bases lining up with TRBD1. Per germline, CDR1 MNHNS and CDR2 SASEGT. CDR3 size: 18 residues. V shed 1 base, J shed 1 base, and the junction held 6 bases outside the gene matches. The CDR3 loop is CASSEEGQGVWAKNIQYF. CDR3 nucleotides: TGTGCCAGCAGTGAAGAGGGACAGGGGGTCTGGGCCAAAAACATTCAGTACTTC.

This clonotype was recorded a few times. The chain links TRBV9 to TRBJ2-1; D perhaps matches TRBD2 (6 bases). The V gene lost 5 bases and the J gene lost 8 bases, with 17 bases spanning the gap. This CDR3 is built from 14 residues. Germline V lookup: CDR1 SGDLS, CDR2 YYNGEE. This CDR3 is CASSSGTPGDEQFF. CDR3 DNA: TGTGCCAGCAGTTCCGGGACTCCCGGCGATGAGCAGTTCTTC. The entire variable domain, with the rest obtained from reference TRBV9 and TRBJ2-1, is as follows: DSGVTQTPKHLITATGQRVTLRCSPRSGDLSVYWYQQSLDQGLQFLIQYYNGEERAKGNILERFSAQQFPDLHSELNLSSLELGDSALYFCASSSGTPGDEQFFGPGTRLTVL.

Regarding this clonotype: The conserved final phenylalanine or tryptophan is absent from the CDR3, which likely points to a read error. No DNA is shown, since the ends of the CDR3 on it are uncertain; the CDR3 is the one TCRdb lists. The chain uses TRBV7-6 and TRBJ2-6; the D call of TRBD1 is as the table states it, not checked on the DNA. The CDR3 spans 13 amino acids, including both terminal residues. Per germline, CDR1 SGHVS and CDR2 FNYEAQ. The chain's CDR3 is CASSPGGEQYFGA.

This clonotype is labeled medium-sized. V is TRBV28 and J is TRBJ2-5; D gene ambiguous. The CDR3 consists of 14 residues. Looked up from germline, CDR1 is MDHEN and CDR2 is SYDVKM. The V end was cut by 3 bases, the J end by 1 base, with 9 bases between. CDR3 sequence (DNA): TGTGCCAGCAGTTTGGTAGGTCCCCAAGAGACCCAGTACTTC. Amino acids: CASSLVGPQETQYF.

This clonotype was seen many times. Written as DNA, the CDR3 is TGTGCCAGTAGTCCCGACAGGGTCGACTATGGCTACACCTTC. It yields the protein CASSPDRVDYGYTF. V usage is TRBV19 and J usage is TRBJ1-2; 7 bases fit TRBD1. Germline V gene data show CDR1 as LNHDA and CDR2 as SQIVND (reference sequence). J gave up 3 bases and V 5 bases, and 6 bases lay outside the gene matches. The CDR3 runs to 14 residues.

This clonotype was observed many times. The V gene is TRBV28, the J gene TRBJ1-1; 7 nucleotides agree with TRBD1. This CDR3 has 13 amino acids. The germline V gene encodes CDR1 MDHEN and CDR2 SYDVKM. V shed 4 bases, J shed 5 bases, and the junction held 4 bases outside the gene matches. Here the CDR3 DNA reads TGTGCCAGCAGTTCAGGGGGTTGGACTGAAGCTTTCTTT. It specifies CASSSGGWTEAFF.

Within the sample, this clonotype is medium-sized. This chain connects TRBV11-3 to TRBJ2-1, with TRBD2 matching over 12 bases. The ends lost 0 bases at V and 0 bases at J; junction bases unmatched: 6. Germline V gene lookup returns CDR1 SGHNT and CDR2 YENEEA. The CDR3 contains 19 residues. CDR3 nucleotides: TGTGCCAGCAGCTTAGAAGGGACTAGCGGGTCTAGCTCCTACAATGAGCAGTTCTTC. This codes for CASSLEGTSGSSSYNEQFF.

This chain links TRBV7-9 with TRBJ2-1, with TRBD2 matching 11 bases. This CDR3 contains 15 residues. Germline values: CDR1 SEHNR, CDR2 FQNEAQ (reference sequence). Trimming took 4 bases from V and 9 from J; bases not matched to a gene: 8. The CDR3 region is CASSSTSGVLGEQFF. CDR3 DNA sequence: TGTGCCAGCAGCTCGACTAGCGGGGTATTGGGTGAGCAGTTCTTC.